This entry lists 26 T cell receptor beta chains sequenced from one sample in a study of blood T cells in healthy people across ages. A sample-barcoded 5' primer and a J-beta primer mix were used in a second PCR of roughly 6 to 12 cycles. TCRdb independently ran MiXCR on the 5' RACE reads; one entry per CDR3 protein. This sample has about 730,000 distinct CDR3 sequences, with roughly 41% found just once. The sample consisted of blood. The receptors stem from a woman in her fifties or sixties in good health.

Only a few counts were recorded for this clonotype. The rearrangement joins TRBV11-2 to TRBJ2-3, with D perhaps matching TRBD1 or TRBD2 (5 bases each). This CDR3 contains 16 residues. Germline CDR1 SGHAT, CDR2 FQNNGV. The V gene lost 0 bases and the J gene lost 4 bases, with 14 bases spanning the gap. The CDR3, as DNA: TGTGCCAGCAGCTTAGACTTGCCGGGGACGGCAGATACGCAGTATTTT. Translated: CASSLDLPGTADTQYF. The variable domain in full, completed from reference TRBV11-2 and TRBJ2-3, reads EAGVAQSPRYKIIEKRQSVAFWCNPISGHATLYWYQQILGQGPKLLIQFQNNGVVDDSQLPKDRFSAERLKGVDSTLKIQPAKLEDSAVYLCASSLDLPGTADTQYFGPGTRLTVL.

The chain employs TRBV11-2 and TRBJ2-1; TRBD2 agrees at 8 bases. The length of the CDR3 is 15 residues. Looked up from germline, CDR1 is SGHAT and CDR2 is FQNNGV. V trimming: 1 base; J trimming: 3 bases; junction bases outside the gene matches: 2. CDR3 bases: TGTGCCAGCAGCTTAGGAGCGGGAGACTACAATGAGCAGTTCTTC. Translated, it gives CASSLGAGDYNEQFF.

The sample holds one count of this clonotype. The junction departs from germline at one end; a sequencing error may be responsible. The chain is built from TRBV4-1 and TRBJ1-1; no clear D. CDR1 and CDR2 from the germline V gene are MGHRA and YSYEKL. The CDR3 is made up of 18 amino acids. CDR3 coding DNA: TGCGCCAGCAGCCAAGATTCGGGGAGGGAGACAATGAACACGGAAGCTTTCTTT. Its translation: CASSQDSGRETMNTEAFF.

This clonotype has at least ten counts. The gene calls are TRBV29-1 and TRBJ2-3; TRBD1 might be the D (6 bases). The CDR3 totals 13 residues. The V gene's germline CDR1 is SQVTM and CDR2 ANQGSEA. Deletions cut 5 bases from V and 6 bases from J, with 15 bases between. This chain's CDR3 is CSVRLGARDTQYF. DNA of the CDR3: TGCAGCGTTCGTTTGGGGGCGAGGGATACGCAGTATTTT.

This clonotype was found many times. The chain combines TRBV2 with TRBJ2-3; 15 nucleotides line up with TRBD2. V gave up 5 bases and J gave up 0 bases; unmatched junction bases: 9. Per germline, CDR1 SNHLY and CDR2 FYNNEI. CDR3 length: 19 amino acids. CDR3 DNA: TGTGCCAGCAGTACAGCTGGGACTAGCGGGGGGCCTAGCACAGATACGCAGTATTTT. It yields the protein CASSTAGTSGGPSTDTQYF.

In its sample, this clonotype was seen a few times. The chain combines TRBV25-1 with TRBJ1-2, with 7 nucleotides matching TRBD1. The J segment lost 6 bases and the V segment lost 8 bases, leaving 15 bases of the junction unmatched. CDR3 size: 15 residues. The germline gives CDR1 MGHDK, CDR2 SYGVNS. The CDR3 sequence is CASGKTHGTVDGYTF. DNA for the CDR3: TGTGCCAGCGGGAAAACCCACGGGACAGTCGATGGCTACACCTTC.

The sample holds a few counts of this clonotype. The CDR3 loop reads CSARDVGGGTDTQYF. The CDR3, as DNA: TGCAGTGCTAGAGATGTGGGGGGTGGCACAGATACGCAGTATTTT. The rearrangement uses TRBV20-1 and TRBJ2-3; tentative D call: TRBD2 (6 bases). Germline V gene sequence: CDR1 DFQATT, CDR2 SNEGSKA (reference sequence). V lost 0 bases to trimming and J lost 1 base, with 11 bases between them. This CDR3 is 15 amino acids long.

The table lists this clonotype with many counts. The chain joins TRBV15 to TRBJ2-6; D is unclear. Trimming shortened V by 1 base and J by 0 bases, and 10 bases separated the two germline ends. The CDR3 loop spans 17 amino acids. The germline V gene encodes CDR1 LNHNV and CDR2 YYDKDF (reference sequence). CDR3 residues: CATSRAALSSGANVLTF. The CDR3 nucleotides read TGTGCCACCAGCAGAGCGGCGTTGAGCTCTGGGGCCAACGTCCTGACTTTC. The full variable domain, with the rest looked up from reference TRBV15 and TRBJ2-6, is DAMVIQNPRYQVTQFGKPVTLSCSQTLNHNVMYWYQQKSSQAPKLLFHYYDKDFNNEADTPDNFQSRRPNTSFCFLDIRSPGLGDTAMYLCATSRAALSSGANVLTFGAGSRLTVL.

The V and J genes are TRBV12-3 or TRBV12-4 and TRBJ1-5, with a tentative D call TRBD1 (6 bases). CDR3 size: 14 residues. V lost 5 bases to trimming and J lost 7 bases, with 15 bases between them. In nucleotides, the CDR3 is TGTGCCAGCAGTCTCAACTCAGGGGAACAGCCCCAGCATTTT. It encodes CASSLNSGEQPQHF.

The rearrangement links TRBV20-1 to TRBJ2-7; D uncertain. Per germline, CDR1 DFQATT and CDR2 SNEGSKA (reference sequence). The CDR3 extends over 11 amino acids. The V gene lost 5 bases and the J gene lost 1 base, with 6 bases spanning the gap. CDR3 protein: CSAPLSYEQYF. The CDR3 coding sequence is TGCAGTGCTCCATTATCCTACGAGCAGTACTTC.

This clonotype was seen more than once but under ten times. The chain links TRBV2 to TRBJ2-3; 9 positions match TRBD2. V was clipped by 11 bases and J by 0 bases; unmatched bases: 6. The CDR3 is made up of 14 amino acids. CDR1 is SNHLY and CDR2 is FYNNEI in the germline V gene. The chain's CDR3 is CACLAGMSTDTQYF. For the CDR3, the DNA is TGTGCCTGCCTAGCGGGGATGAGCACAGATACGCAGTATTTT.

The rearrangement links TRBV6-6 to TRBJ2-3; TRBD2 matches at 11 bases. The V gene end was trimmed by 6 bases and the J gene end by 0 bases; junction bases not matched to a gene: 5. The CDR3 is 16 amino acids. Germline V lookup: CDR1 MNHNY, CDR2 SVGAGI (reference sequence). CDR3 residues: CASRPGLAASTDTQYF. CDR3 nucleotide sequence: TGTGCCAGCAGACCGGGACTAGCGGCCAGCACAGATACGCAGTATTTT.

Notes on this clonotype: A much larger clone lies a single base off, so this may be a read error. The chain is built from TRBV29-1 and TRBJ2-3, with 13 bases that match TRBD2. Per germline, CDR1 SQVTM and CDR2 ANQGSEA. The length of the CDR3 is 15 residues. V was clipped by 7 bases and J by 10 bases; unmatched bases: 14. The CDR3 is CSAKPGLAGRDAQYF. In DNA, the CDR3 is TGCAGCGCAAAGCCGGGACTAGCGGGAAGGGATGCGCAGTATTTT.

This clonotype was seen a few times. The rearrangement uses TRBV27 and TRBJ2-1; tentatively, D is TRBD1 or TRBD2 (5 bases each). V lost 6 bases, J lost 3 bases, and 21 bases lay in between. This CDR3 is built from 17 residues. Per germline, CDR1 MNHEY and CDR2 SMNVEV (reference sequence). DNA for the CDR3: TGTGCCAGCAGCCCCCGGGACCTCAAGTCTTACTACAATGAGCAGTTCTTC. Encoded protein: CASSPRDLKSYYNEQFF.

In DNA, the CDR3 is TGTGCCAGCAGCTTACGGGGGGCGGACGAGCAGTACTTC. Amino acid sequence: CASSLRGADEQYF. J is TRBJ2-7 and V is TRBV7-3; possible D gene TRBD2, 7 bases. Germline V CDR1 and CDR2: SGHTA, FQGTGA. V was cut by 2 bases and J by 5 bases, with 10 bases left in between. The CDR3 totals 13 residues.

This clonotype was counted at least ten times. The V gene is TRBV29-1, the J gene TRBJ2-1, with 8 nucleotides matching TRBD1. From germline, CDR1 is SQVTM and CDR2 ANQGSEA. The CDR3 is 13 amino acids. V shed 4 bases, J shed 12 bases, and the junction held 11 bases outside the gene matches. The CDR3 coding sequence is TGCAGCGTTGTCCCTCCGACAGGGGTTGTGCAGTTCTTC. Translating gives CSVVPPTGVVQFF.

In this sample, this clonotype turned up a few times. This chain uses TRBV20-1 with TRBJ2-1, with 14 bases lining up with TRBD2. V shed 5 bases and J 8 bases; nucleotides not matched to a gene: 8. The length of the CDR3 is 15 residues. CDR1 and CDR2 from the germline V gene are DFQATT and SNEGSKA (reference sequence). For the CDR3, the DNA is TGCAGTGCTCCTGGGACTAGCGGGAGTCGAGATGAGCAGTTCTTC. As protein: CSAPGTSGSRDEQFF.

This clonotype was detected ten times or more. The V call is TRBV2, the J call TRBJ2-1, with 7 positions matching TRBD2. This CDR3 is 16 amino acids long. Trimming removed 2 bases from V and 0 bases from J; junction bases left unmatched: 4. CDR1 SNHLY and CDR2 FYNNEI come from the germline V gene. CDR3 DNA: TGTGCCAGCAGTGAACAGGGCGGGGGCTCCTACAATGAGCAGTTCTTC. Its protein is CASSEQGGGSYNEQFF. Full variable domain (remainder filled in from reference TRBV2 and TRBJ2-1): EPEVTQTPSHQVTQMGQEVILRCVPISNHLYFYWYRQILGQKVEFLVSFYNNEISEKSEIFDDQFSVERPDGSNFTLKIRSTKLEDSAMYFCASSEQGGGSYNEQFFGPGTRLTVL.

V gene TRBV24-1 combines with J gene TRBJ2-5; tentative D call: TRBD1 (5 bases). V dropped 6 bases and J dropped 5 bases, with 15 bases sitting between them. The CDR3 runs 14 residues. Looked up from germline, CDR1 is KGHDR and CDR2 is SFDVKD. CDR3 in DNA: TGTGCCACCAGTAGCTTCAGGGCGCCCGAGACCCAGTACTTC. Encoded protein: CATSSFRAPETQYF.

The chain carries TRBV6-2 or TRBV6-3 and TRBJ2-7, with D hard to call. This CDR3 contains 19 residues. The ends were cut back, 0 bases at V and 0 bases at J, with 21 bases in the middle. Germline values: CDR1 MNHEY, CDR2 SVGEGT. The CDR3 loop reads CASSYSTLWEGTASYEQYF. For the CDR3, the DNA is TGTGCCAGCAGTTACTCGACTCTTTGGGAAGGCACTGCCTCCTACGAGCAGTACTTC.

This clonotype has more than one count but fewer than ten. The chain joins TRBV20-1 to TRBJ1-6; D is perhaps TRBD1 (6 bases). CDR1 is DFQATT, CDR2 SNEGSKA, per germline (reference sequence). The CDR3 covers 14 residues. Trimming removed 6 bases at V and 9 bases at J, with 18 bases between. CDR3 in amino acids: CSASGGARGSPLHF. CDR3 in DNA: TGCAGTGCCTCCGGGGGGGCTAGAGGTTCACCCCTCCACTTT.

A remark on this clonotype: Germline is not matched at one junction end, which may reflect a read error. This chain links TRBV18 with TRBJ1-2, with D maybe TRBD1 (6 bases). This CDR3 is 15 amino acids long. Germline lookup yields CDR1 KGHSH and CDR2 LQKENI. The CDR3 DNA is TGTGCCAGCCGGCCCACCGGGGACAAGAACTATGGCTGCACCTTC. Translated: CASRPTGDKNYGCTF.

V is TRBV5-1 and J is TRBJ1-5; D possibly corresponds to TRBD1 (6 bases). Trimming took 3 bases from V and 4 from J, leaving 14 bases between them. Germline assignment: CDR1 SGHRS and CDR2 YFSETQ. The CDR3 totals 15 residues. CDR3 protein: CASSYGTGLNQPQHF. Here the CDR3 DNA reads TGCGCCAGCAGCTACGGAACAGGGCTTAATCAGCCCCAGCATTTT.

The rearrangement uses TRBV7-9 and TRBJ1-5; 9 nucleotides align to TRBD1. The CDR3 contains 15 residues. V dropped 5 bases and J dropped 3; count of bases not matched to a gene: 5. Germline lookup yields CDR1 SEHNR and CDR2 FQNEAQ (reference sequence). The CDR3 here is CASSIGTGYNQPQHF. The CDR3 nucleotides are TGTGCCAGCAGCATAGGGACAGGGTACAATCAGCCCCAGCATTTT.

This clonotype was seen a few times. The rearrangement uses TRBV9 and TRBJ1-5; the D gene is possibly TRBD1 (6 bases). In germline, CDR1 is SGDLS, CDR2 YYNGEE. Trimming took off 0 bases at V and 4 bases at J, with 11 bases between the two ends. The CDR3 totals 15 residues. The CDR3 region has the DNA TGTGCCAGCAGCGTAGGGGGGACACGAAATCAGCCCCAGCATTTT. Residues: CASSVGGTRNQPQHF.

Turning to this clonotype: At one boundary the junction diverges from the germline segment, which might be a read error. J is TRBJ2-3 and V is TRBV20-1; TRBD2 matches at 9 bases. The length of the CDR3 is 13 residues. Germline-derived CDR1 and CDR2 are DFQATT and SNEGSKA (reference sequence). The CDR3 sequence is CSSSGAHTDTQYF. The DNA for the CDR3 is TGCAGTTCTAGCGGGGCACACACAGATACGCAGTATTTT.